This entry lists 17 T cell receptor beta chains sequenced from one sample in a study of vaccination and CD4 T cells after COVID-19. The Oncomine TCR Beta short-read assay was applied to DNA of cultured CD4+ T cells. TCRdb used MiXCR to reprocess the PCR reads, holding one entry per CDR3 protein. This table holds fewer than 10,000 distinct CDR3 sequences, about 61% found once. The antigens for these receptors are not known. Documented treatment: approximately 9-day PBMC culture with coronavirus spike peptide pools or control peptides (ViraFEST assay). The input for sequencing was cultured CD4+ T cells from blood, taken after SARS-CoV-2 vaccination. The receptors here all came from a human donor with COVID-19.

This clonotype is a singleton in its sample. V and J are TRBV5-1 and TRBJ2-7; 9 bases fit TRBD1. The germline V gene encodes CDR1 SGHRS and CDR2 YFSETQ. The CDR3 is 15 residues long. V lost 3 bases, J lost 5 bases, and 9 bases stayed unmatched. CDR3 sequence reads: CASSWTGTGSDEQYF. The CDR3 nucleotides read TGCGCCAGCAGCTGGACCGGGACAGGGTCCGACGAGCAGTACTTC.

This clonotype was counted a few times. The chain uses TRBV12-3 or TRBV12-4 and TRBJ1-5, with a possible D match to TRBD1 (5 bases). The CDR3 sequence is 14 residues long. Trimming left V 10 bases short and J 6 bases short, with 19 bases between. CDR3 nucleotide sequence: TGTGCCACCTCCGTTCAGGGAGCGGGTCAGCCCCAGCATTTT. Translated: CATSVQGAGQPQHF.

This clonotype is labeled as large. CDR3 loop: CASSLFAGQGAAGELFF. The CDR3 nucleotides are TGTGCCAGCAGCTTATTTGCGGGTCAGGGGGCGGCCGGGGAGCTGTTTTTT. The V and J genes are TRBV7-9 and TRBJ2-2, with 8 bases aligning to TRBD1. Germline trimming cut 2 bases from V and 6 bases from J; bases unmatched to any gene: 11. This CDR3 has 17 amino acids. Germline V gene data show CDR1 as SEHNR and CDR2 as FQNEAQ (reference sequence). The full variable domain, in which reference TRBV7-9 and TRBJ2-2 provide the parts outside the CDR3, is DTGVSQNPRHKITKRGQNVTFRCDPISEHNRLYWYRQTLGQGPEFLTYFQNEAQLEKSRLLSDRFSAERPKGSFSTLEIQRTEQGDSAMYLCASSLFAGQGAAGELFFGEGSRLTVL.

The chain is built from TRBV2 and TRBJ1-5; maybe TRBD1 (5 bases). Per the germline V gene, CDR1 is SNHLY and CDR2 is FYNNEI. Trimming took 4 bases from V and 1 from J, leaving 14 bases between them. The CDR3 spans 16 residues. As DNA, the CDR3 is TGTGCCAGCAGTGTGGGGGGAGGTGGGAGCAATCAGCCCCAGCATTTT. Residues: CASSVGGGGSNQPQHF.

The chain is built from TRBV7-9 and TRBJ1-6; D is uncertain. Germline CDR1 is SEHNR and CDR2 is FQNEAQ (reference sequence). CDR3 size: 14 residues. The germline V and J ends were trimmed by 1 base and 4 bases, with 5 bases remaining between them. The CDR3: CASSLEQYNSPLHF. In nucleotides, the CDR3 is TGTGCCAGCAGCTTAGAACAGTATAATTCACCCCTCCACTTT.

The DNA of the CDR3 is TGCGCCAGCAGCCGGGCCGACACAGGGGCTAGATCACCCCTCCACTTT. It yields the protein CASSRADTGARSPLHF. The chain is built from TRBV5-1 and TRBJ1-6; 7 nucleotides line up with TRBD1. The length of the CDR3 is 16 residues. V shed 4 bases and J 10 bases; nucleotides not matched to a gene: 14. Germline values: CDR1 SGHRS, CDR2 YFSETQ.

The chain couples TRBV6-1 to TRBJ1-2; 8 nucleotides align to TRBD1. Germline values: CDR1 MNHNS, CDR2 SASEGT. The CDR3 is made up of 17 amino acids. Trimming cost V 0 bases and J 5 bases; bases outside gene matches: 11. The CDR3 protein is CASSEAELGRGRYGYTF. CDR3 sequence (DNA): TGTGCCAGCAGTGAAGCGGAATTGGGCAGGGGGCGTTATGGCTACACCTTC.

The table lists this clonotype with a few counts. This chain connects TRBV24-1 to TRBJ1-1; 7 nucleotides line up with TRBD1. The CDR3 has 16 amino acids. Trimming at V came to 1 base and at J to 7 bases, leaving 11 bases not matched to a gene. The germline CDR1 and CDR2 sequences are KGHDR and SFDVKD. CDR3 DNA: TGTGCCACCAGTGATTTTAGTACAGGGACAGAGAGTGAAGCTTTCTTT. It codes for CATSDFSTGTESEAFF.

The CDR3 loop is CASIRDAVDGNTIYF. The CDR3 DNA reads as TGTGCCAGCATCAGGGACGCCGTAGATGGAAACACCATATATTTT. This rearrangement joins TRBV6-1 to TRBJ1-3, with D possibly TRBD1 on 5 matching bases. The V and J ends lost 7 bases and 3 bases respectively, with 16 bases between them. CDR1 is MNHNS and CDR2 is SASEGT in the germline V gene. The CDR3 covers 15 residues.

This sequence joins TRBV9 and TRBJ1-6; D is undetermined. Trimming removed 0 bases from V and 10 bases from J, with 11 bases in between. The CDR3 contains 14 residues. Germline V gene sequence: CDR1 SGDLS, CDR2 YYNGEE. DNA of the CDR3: TGTGCCAGCAGCGTAGGGCTGTACGGGTCACCCCTCCACTTT. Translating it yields CASSVGLYGSPLHF.

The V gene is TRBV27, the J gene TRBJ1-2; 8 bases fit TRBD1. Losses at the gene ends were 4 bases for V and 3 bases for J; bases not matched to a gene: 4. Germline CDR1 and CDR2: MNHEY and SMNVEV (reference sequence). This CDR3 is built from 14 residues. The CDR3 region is CASSYRGEDYGYTF. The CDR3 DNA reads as TGTGCCAGCAGTTACAGGGGGGAGGACTATGGCTACACCTTC.

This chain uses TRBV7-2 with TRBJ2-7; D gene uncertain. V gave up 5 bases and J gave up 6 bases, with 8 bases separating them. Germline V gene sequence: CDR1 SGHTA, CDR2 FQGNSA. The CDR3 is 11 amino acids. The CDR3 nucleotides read TGTGCCAGCAGCCCAGGACGCGAGCAGTACTTC. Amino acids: CASSPGREQYF.

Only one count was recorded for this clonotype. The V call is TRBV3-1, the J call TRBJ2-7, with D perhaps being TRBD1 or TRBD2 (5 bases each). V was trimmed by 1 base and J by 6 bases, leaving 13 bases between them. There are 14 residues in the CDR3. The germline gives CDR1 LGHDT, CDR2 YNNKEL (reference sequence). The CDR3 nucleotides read TGTGCCAGCAGCCAAGGGGCAGGGAGAGGCGAGCAGTACTTC. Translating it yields CASSQGAGRGEQYF.

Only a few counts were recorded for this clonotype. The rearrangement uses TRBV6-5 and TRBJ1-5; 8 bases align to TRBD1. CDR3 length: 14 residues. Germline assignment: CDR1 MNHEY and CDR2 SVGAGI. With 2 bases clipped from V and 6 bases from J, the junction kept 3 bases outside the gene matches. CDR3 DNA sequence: TGTGCCAGCAGTTACCGGACAGGGAGTCAGCCCCAGCATTTT. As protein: CASSYRTGSQPQHF.

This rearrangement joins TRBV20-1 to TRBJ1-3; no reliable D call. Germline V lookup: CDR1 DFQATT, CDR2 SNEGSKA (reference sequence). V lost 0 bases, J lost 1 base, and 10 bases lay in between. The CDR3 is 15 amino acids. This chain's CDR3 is CSARDMRISGNTIYF. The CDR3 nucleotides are TGCAGTGCTAGAGATATGAGGATATCTGGAAACACCATATATTTT.

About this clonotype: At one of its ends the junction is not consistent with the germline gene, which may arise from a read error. CDR3 bases: TGTGCTAGCAGCGCAACAGGGGGCGGAGAGACCCAGTACTTC. This encodes CASSATGGGETQYF. The chain uses TRBV7-7 and TRBJ2-5; TRBD1 matches at 9 bases. This CDR3 spans 14 amino acids. Germline loops: CDR1 SSHAT, CDR2 FNYEAQ (reference sequence).

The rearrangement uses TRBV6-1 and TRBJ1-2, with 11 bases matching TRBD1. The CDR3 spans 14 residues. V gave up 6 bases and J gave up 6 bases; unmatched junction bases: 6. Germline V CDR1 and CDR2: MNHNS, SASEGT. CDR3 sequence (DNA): TGTGCCAGCAGACCCGGGACAGGGGGGGATGGCTACACCTTC. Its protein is CASRPGTGGDGYTF.